A selection of T cell receptor beta chains follows, all from one sample in a study of T cells after yellow fever vaccination. TCRdb reprocessed the 5' RACE reads with MiXCR, giving one entry per CDR3 protein. The repertoire holds approximately 330,000 distinct CDR3 sequences, with 12% as singletons. Sequencing was performed on CD4+ T cells sorted from PBMCs, taken 15 days after the yellow fever booster vaccination. The receptors shown here come from a man aged 18 to 30 who received the YFV17D yellow fever vaccine. The conserved cysteine and the conserved F or W are not part of the CDR3 here. The order of the fields is J gene, CDR3 length, D gene, V gene, CDR3 protein. The D gene is left open where the match is weak.

TRBJ2-1 | 12 | TRBD2 | TRBV2 | ASQTSGGLNEQF
TRBJ1-6 | 12 | NA | TRBV7-2 | ASSPSPEWSPLH
TRBJ1-2 | 14 | NA | TRBV9 | ASSLTDGPHGYGYT
TRBJ1-4 | 12 | NA | TRBV12-3/TRBV12-4 | ASSLARGGEKLF
TRBJ1-6 | 15 | NA | TRBV11-2 | ASSSRGGPFYNSPLH
TRBJ2-3 | 11 | NA | TRBV3-1 | ASSQEAGSRFS
TRBJ2-5 | 11 | NA | TRBV4-3 | ASSQERTGTQY
TRBJ1-2 | 15 | NA | TRBV4-2 | ASSQGGRVFRRYGYT
TRBJ1-2 | 13 | TRBD1 | TRBV20-1 | SASLSGQGEDGYT
TRBJ1-1 | 11 | NA | TRBV3-1 | ASSQDALAEAF
TRBJ2-5 | 14 | TRBD1 | TRBV7-9 | ASTLGDRGCRETQY
TRBJ2-3 | 11 | NA | TRBV12-3/TRBV12-4 | ASSPQTRGEQY
TRBJ1-2 | 12 | NA | TRBV10-3 | AISESEGRWGYT
TRBJ1-6 | 12 | TRBD1 | TRBV2 | ASEGQLSNSPLH
TRBJ2-3 | 14 | TRBD2 | TRBV5-1 | ASSLGAGGDTDTQY
TRBJ2-5 | 13 | TRBD1 | TRBV7-2 | ASSQTRGHQETQY
TRBJ2-3 | 8 | NA | TRBV28 | ASMRVTQY
TRBJ1-5 | 12 | NA | TRBV20-1 | SARAGFDNQPQH
TRBJ2-5 | 12 | NA | TRBV5-1 | ASRTGQLQETQY
TRBJ1-1 | 11 | NA | TRBV20-1 | SARDNSLSEAF
TRBJ2-2 | 14 | NA | TRBV4-3 | ASSLIFGTNTGELF
TRBJ2-1 | 14 | NA | TRBV7-8 | ASSLVGGVGYNKQF
TRBJ1-1 | 12 | NA | TRBV12-3/TRBV12-4 | ASSPRGGQTEAF
TRBJ2-2 | 11 | NA | TRBV20-1 | SARLQNTGELF
TRBJ2-7 | 16 | TRBD1 | TRBV28 | ASSYSTAWDRGPDEQY
TRBJ2-3 | 11 | NA | TRBV15 | ATSRIPTDTQY
TRBJ1-4 | 13 | NA | TRBV20-1 | SARDGSGGLEKLF
TRBJ1-1 | 10 | TRBD1 | TRBV2 | ARTGTDTEAF
TRBJ2-3 | 14 | NA | TRBV6-2/TRBV6-3 | ASSYLGGALADTQY
TRBJ2-2 | 12 | NA | TRBV29-1 | SVRVYPNTGELF
TRBJ2-3 | 15 | TRBD2 | TRBV7-9 | ASSPGRGGLVGDTQY
TRBJ2-7 | 11 | NA | TRBV4-2 | ASSHVGESEQY
TRBJ1-1 | 11 | NA | TRBV4-3 | ASSQTGSGEAF
TRBJ2-2 | 14 | NA | TRBV18 | ASSPQNSFNTGELF
TRBJ2-3 | 14 | TRBD2 | TRBV7-6 | ASSLGLAGHTDTQY